The subject of this entry is one T cell receptor (beta chain). Its antigen is undetermined. Trimming cost V 0 bases and J 7 bases; bases outside gene matches: 1. This CDR3 has 14 amino acids. Per germline, CDR1 MRHNA and CDR2 SNTAGT. The data belong to a study of chemoradiotherapy in HPV16-positive cancers. In the study overall: Candidate HPV-specific T-cell clones and common TCR motifs came from functional assays in two HPV16-positive patients.

Assay: immunoSEQ multiplex PCR; the TCRdb copy retains only in-frame clones and omits some. The table lists thousands of clones, around 72% of them singletons, with approximately 9% in the top ten. Repertoires were sampled repeatedly during chemoradiotherapy. Findings and caveats of the study: Non-HPV-specific T cells did not expand in tumors during treatment, whereas candidate HPV-specific clones and E7-related motifs did. For HPV16-positive patients, expanding HPV-responsive T cells associated with longer recurrence-free survival.

The receptor comes from a human donor with HPV-associated anogenital cancer. The chain carries TRBV6-4 and TRBJ2-2; 8 positions match TRBD2. This specimen was tumor tissue, taken from a patient who underwent chemoradiotherapy. The CDR3 protein is CASSDSSGVGELFF. CDR3 nucleotide sequence: TGTGCCAGCAGTGACTCTAGCGGGGTCGGGGAGCTGTTTTTT.